The next 19 T cell receptor beta chains were all read from a single sample in a study of cytomegalovirus exposure and HLA in healthy donors. Primers included in the PCR were 60 Vbeta and 13 Jbeta primers. Assay: immunoSEQ multiplex PCR; the TCRdb copy retains only in-frame clones and omits some. Among roughly 140,000 clones listed, 70% to 85% were seen once. The sequenced sample consisted of PBMCs. The receptors come from a man in his forties in good health and CMV-seropositive.

This clone was counted once. V is TRBV7-2 and J is TRBJ2-7, with D perhaps TRBD2 (6 bases). Germline V lookup: CDR1 SGHTA, CDR2 FQGNSA. This CDR3 has 14 residues. The V and J ends lost 5 bases and 3 bases respectively, with 14 bases between them. In DNA, the CDR3 is TGTGCCAGCAGCGCGGGGACGACTTTCTACGAGCAGTACTTC. Protein: CASSAGTTFYEQYF.

The chain combines TRBV7-9 with TRBJ2-5, with D maybe TRBD1 (6 bases). The germline V and J ends were trimmed by 1 base and 1 base, with 10 bases remaining between them. This CDR3 has 15 residues. The germline gives CDR1 SEHNR, CDR2 FQNEAQ (reference sequence). The CDR3, as DNA: TGTGCCAGCAGCTTAGAGGGCAGGGGCCAAGAGACCCAGTACTTC. It codes for CASSLEGRGQETQYF.

V gene TRBV18 combines with J gene TRBJ2-3, with a tentative D call TRBD2 (5 bases). The CDR3 sequence is 14 residues long. V was pared by 3 bases and J by 2 bases, with 9 bases between. Germline values: CDR1 KGHSH, CDR2 LQKENI. CDR3 amino acids: CASSPSGSTDTQYF. The CDR3 coding sequence is TGTGCCAGCTCACCGTCGGGGTCCACAGATACGCAGTATTTT. Full variable domain (remainder filled in from reference TRBV18 and TRBJ2-3): NAGVMQNPRHLVRRRGQEARLRCSPMKGHSHVYWYRQLPEEGLKFMVYLQKENIIDESGMPKERFSAEFPKEGPSILRIQQVVRGDSAAYFCASSPSGSTDTQYFGPGTRLTVL.

This clone was observed a handful of times. The rearrangement joins TRBV7-2 to TRBJ1-1; 10 bases map to TRBD1. V trimming: 5 bases; J trimming: 3 bases; junction bases outside the gene matches: 6. Germline CDR1 is SGHTA and CDR2 is FQGNSA. The CDR3 has 15 amino acids. The CDR3 DNA reads as TGTGCCAGCAGCCTGACGACAGGGGGCGACACTGAAGCTTTCTTT. It yields the protein CASSLTTGGDTEAFF.

The sample holds a few counts of this clone. The rearrangement joins TRBV7-8 to TRBJ1-5; weak D call: TRBD1 (6 bases). V lost 3 bases and J lost 3, with 12 bases in between. CDR1 and CDR2 from the germline V gene are SGHVS and FQNEAQ. The CDR3 contains 15 residues. CDR3 bases: TGTGCCAGCAGCTTGCTAGGGGGAACCAATCAGCCCCAGCATTTT. Amino acid sequence: CASSLLGGTNQPQHF.

The chain carries TRBV6-5 and TRBJ2-7; D uncertain. The CDR3 consists of 15 residues. CDR1 and CDR2 (germline): MNHEY, SVGAGI. Trimming took off 0 bases at V and 2 bases at J, with 11 bases between the two ends. This CDR3 is CASSYSERSAYEQYF. In DNA form, the CDR3 reads TGTGCCAGCAGTTACTCAGAACGGTCTGCCTACGAGCAGTACTTC.

This clone came up a few times. V usage is TRBV9 and J usage is TRBJ2-7; TRBD2 agrees at 10 bases. Germline V gives CDR1 SGDLS, CDR2 YYNGEE. The J segment lost 3 bases and the V segment lost 4 bases, leaving 4 bases of the junction unmatched. This CDR3 has 14 residues. The chain's CDR3 is CASSPGTSDYEQYF. The CDR3, as DNA: TGTGCCAGCAGCCCCGGGACTAGCGACTACGAGCAGTACTTC. The complete variable domain, with remaining parts taken from reference TRBV9 and TRBJ2-7, reads DSGVTQTPKHLITATGQRVTLRCSPRSGDLSVYWYQQSLDQGLQFLIQYYNGEERAKGNILERFSAQQFPDLHSELNLSSLELGDSALYFCASSPGTSDYEQYFGPGTRLTVT.

This chain connects TRBV7-2 to TRBJ2-5; 8 bases are a match to TRBD1. J lost 4 bases, V lost 3 bases, and 4 bases had no gene match. The CDR3 consists of 14 residues. Germline values: CDR1 SGHTA, CDR2 FQGNSA. The CDR3 DNA follows: TGTGCCAGCAGCTTCCGGACAGGGTCAGAGACCCAGTACTTC. Translating it yields CASSFRTGSETQYF.

CDR3 bases: TGTGCCAGCAGCGTAGCGGGGGGAGGCGTGGGTACAGATACGCAGTATTTT. It codes for CASSVAGGGVGTDTQYF. The gene calls are TRBV9 and TRBJ2-3; TRBD2 agrees at 7 bases. This CDR3 region has 17 residues. Germline V gene sequence: CDR1 SGDLS, CDR2 YYNGEE. V shed 0 bases, J shed 3 bases, and the junction held 10 bases outside the gene matches.

The chain is built from TRBV5-1 and TRBJ1-2; 7 nucleotides line up with TRBD1. With 5 bases clipped from V and 6 bases from J, the junction kept 13 bases outside the gene matches. Germline assignment: CDR1 SGHRS and CDR2 YFSETQ. The CDR3 has 15 residues. The CDR3 DNA sequence: TGCGCCAGCAGTTTTGGCGGTGGGACAGCCGATGGCTACACCTTC. Residues: CASSFGGGTADGYTF.

This rearrangement joins TRBV5-6 to TRBJ2-2; 8 nucleotides agree with TRBD1. Trimming took 3 bases from V and 0 from J; bases not matched to a gene: 4. Looked up from germline, CDR1 is SGHDT and CDR2 is YYEEEE. This CDR3 spans 16 amino acids. The CDR3 nucleotides read TGTGCCAGCAGCTCGACAGGGGCTGCGAACACCGGGGAGCTGTTTTTT. Residues: CASSSTGAANTGELFF.

V is TRBV5-1 and J is TRBJ2-7; 10 nucleotides match TRBD2. Trimming removed 0 bases from V and 2 bases from J; junction bases left unmatched: 5. Germline V lookup: CDR1 SGHRS, CDR2 YFSETQ. The CDR3 is 16 residues long. The CDR3 DNA is TGCGCCAGCAGCTTGGGACTAGCGGGTGACACCTACGAGCAGTACTTC. The encoded protein is CASSLGLAGDTYEQYF.

The chain has TRBV18 and TRBJ1-3; D remains unclear. Germline CDR1 and CDR2: KGHSH and LQKENI. The V and J ends lost 5 bases and 8 bases respectively, with 19 bases between them. The CDR3 extends over 15 amino acids. The chain's CDR3 is CASSYGPSRTDTIYF. DNA of the CDR3: TGTGCCAGCTCATATGGGCCCTCGAGAACGGACACCATATATTTT.

The chain employs TRBV11-2 and TRBJ1-5, with D possibly being TRBD1 (5 bases). The CDR3 covers 13 residues. Trimming left V 5 bases short and J 6 bases short, with 11 bases between. Germline CDR1 SGHAT, CDR2 FQNNGV. The CDR3 bases are TGTGCCAGCAGCGAGCAGGGTTTTCAGCCCCAGCATTTT. Its translation is CASSEQGFQPQHF.

This chain uses TRBV7-9 with TRBJ2-3; no definite D call. Per germline, CDR1 SEHNR and CDR2 FQNEAQ (reference sequence). CDR3 length: 12 amino acids. V shed 5 bases and J shed 4 bases, with 7 bases lying between them. CDR3 protein: CASSPLADTQYF. CDR3 sequence (DNA): TGTGCCAGCAGCCCGTTAGCAGATACGCAGTATTTT.

This chain joins TRBV4-3 and TRBJ1-2; TRBD1 agrees at 9 bases. Germline-derived CDR1 and CDR2 are LGHNA and YSLEER. Trimming removed 4 bases from V and 2 bases from J; junction bases left unmatched: 5. The CDR3 runs 15 residues. The chain's CDR3 is CASSPGQGRNYGYTF. Here the CDR3 DNA reads TGCGCCAGCAGCCCCGGACAGGGGCGGAACTATGGCTACACCTTC.

This clone was found a few times. The gene calls are TRBV30 and TRBJ1-1, with D perhaps matching TRBD1 (5 bases). Germline CDR1 reads GTSNPN; CDR2 reads SVGIG (reference sequence). The CDR3 totals 13 residues. V lost 2 bases and J 1 base, leaving 8 bases between the germline ends. This CDR3 reads CAWSPTANTEAFF. The CDR3 region has the DNA TGTGCCTGGAGTCCGACAGCGAACACTGAAGCTTTCTTT.

The chain uses TRBV5-1 and TRBJ2-5; D gene unclear. Trimming cost V 0 bases and J 2 bases, with 5 bases left between them. Germline V gene sequence: CDR1 SGHRS, CDR2 YFSETQ. This CDR3 region has 13 residues. The CDR3 sequence: CASSLDGQETQYF. In DNA form, the CDR3 reads TGCGCCAGCAGCTTGGACGGTCAAGAGACCCAGTACTTC.

This sequence joins TRBV27 and TRBJ1-1; maybe TRBD1 (5 bases). CDR3 length: 17 residues. Trimming stripped 0 bases from V and 1 base from J, with 15 bases between. The germline V gene has CDR1 MNHEY and CDR2 SMNVEV (reference sequence). CDR3 sequence: CASSLSRPRGGNTEAFF. The CDR3 DNA sequence: TGTGCCAGCAGTTTATCGAGGCCAAGGGGAGGGAACACTGAAGCTTTCTTT.